The rows below give T cell receptor beta chains drawn from one sample of a study of T cell responses to AZD1222 COVID-19 vaccine. Profiled with immunoSEQ multiplex PCR; TCRdb holds only in-frame clones, not every one. The sample shows roughly 150,000 clones, 70% to 90% of them seen only once. The sample was peripheral blood, taken on day 0 of AZD1222 vaccination. All receptors derive from an adult in good health. Each CDR3 is given with its conserved first and last residue. A D gene is named only where the DNA matches it firmly. Not all rows give a size; the values are once, few, many and, for expanded clones, a class.

j_call cdr3_length d_call clone_size v_call cdr3_aa cdr3_nt
TRBJ2-2 16 - - TRBV6-4 CASRLWDSHSTGELFF TGTGCCAGCCGACTTTGGGACTCACATTCCACCGGGGAGCTGTTTTTT
TRBJ1-1 14 - - TRBV7-9 CASSLEGGVTEAFF TGTGCCAGCAGCTTAGAAGGGGGGGTGACTGAAGCTTTCTTT
TRBJ1-5 16 TRBD1 - TRBV7-9 CASSLSRGRGHQPQHF TGTGCCAGCAGCTTAAGCAGGGGGCGAGGGCACCAGCCCCAGCATTTT
TRBJ1-3 13 - - TRBV18 CASSAGFGNTIYF TGTGCCAGCTCAGCAGGATTCGGAAACACCATATATTTT
TRBJ2-3 15 - - TRBV4-1 CASSQDVGGTDTQYF TGCGCCAGCAGCCAAGACGTAGGGGGGACAGATACGCAGTATTTT
TRBJ1-2 16 - - TRBV18 CASSPQNEGMNYGYTF TGTGCCAGCTCACCACAGAATGAGGGGATGAACTATGGCTACACCTTC
TRBJ2-1 11 - - TRBV20-1 CSARFVNEQFF TGCAGTGCTAGGTTTGTCAATGAGCAGTTCTTC
TRBJ1-6 16 - - TRBV7-3 CASSAGLGGRDSPLHF TGTGCCAGCAGCGCCGGGCTGGGGGGCAGGGATTCACCCCTCCACTTT
TRBJ1-5 13 TRBD1 - TRBV2 CASSRDSNQPQHF TGTGCCAGCAGCCGGGACAGTAATCAGCCCCAGCATTTT
TRBJ2-7 15 TRBD2 - TRBV3-1/TRBV3-2 CASSHGPSGTYEQYF TGTGCCAGCAGCCACGGGCCTAGCGGGACCTACGAGCAGTACTTC
TRBJ1-5 13 - - TRBV12-3/TRBV12-4 CASSRDISQPQHF TGTGCCAGCAGTCGGGACATCTCCCAGCCCCAGCATTTT
TRBJ2-6 15 TRBD1 - TRBV7-2 CASSYRGSGANVLTF TGTGCCAGCAGCTACAGGGGTTCCGGGGCCAACGTCCTGACTTTC
TRBJ1-2 16 - few TRBV4-1 CASSQPGGPRVGGYTF TGCGCCAGCAGCCAACCCGGGGGACCCCGCGTGGGAGGCTACACCTTC
TRBJ2-1 15 - - TRBV24-1 CATSDPSRLGGEQFF TGTGCCACCAGTGATCCTTCCCGACTGGGAGGTGAGCAGTTCTTC
TRBJ1-4 13 - - TRBV5-6 CASSFQSNEKLFF TGTGCCAGCAGCTTCCAGAGTAATGAAAAACTGTTTTTT
TRBJ1-2 15 TRBD1 - TRBV4-1 CASSQVTGQHYGYTF TGCGCCAGCAGCCAAGTTACGGGACAGCACTATGGCTACACCTTC
TRBJ2-7 14 TRBD2 - TRBV3-1/TRBV3-2 CASSLTSGSPAGYF TGTGCCAGCAGCTTGACTAGCGGGTCTCCCGCCGGGTACTTC
TRBJ1-4 17 - - TRBV6-2/TRBV6-3 CASSYPGTARRNEKLFF TGTGCCAGCAGTTACCCCGGGACTGCTCGGAGAAATGAAAAACTGTTTTTT
TRBJ1-5 14 - - TRBV2 CASSEGGQTQPQHF TGTGCCAGCAGTGAAGGAGGGCAGACACAGCCCCAGCATTTT
TRBJ2-3 16 TRBD2 - TRBV7-3 CASSGSTSGRAGTQYF TGTGCCAGCAGCGGGTCGACTAGCGGGAGGGCCGGTACGCAGTATTTT
TRBJ1-6 17 TRBD1 - TRBV4-2 CASSQSDRGSLYSPLHF TGTGCCAGCAGCCAATCGGACAGGGGGTCGCTCTACTCACCCCTCCACTTT
TRBJ2-7 16 - - TRBV19 CASSPNRASGSYEQYF TGTGCCAGTTCTCCTAACAGGGCTAGCGGTTCCTACGAGCAGTACTTC
TRBJ2-7 15 TRBD1 - TRBV7-8 CASSLRDRGPYEQYF TGTGCCAGCAGCTTGCGGGACAGGGGCCCTTACGAGCAGTACTTC
TRBJ1-2 15 - - TRBV3-1/TRBV3-2 CASSQGLGQIYGYTF TGTGCCAGCAGCCAAGGGTTAGGACAAATCTATGGCTACACCTTC
TRBJ1-5 16 - - TRBV7-2 CASSLRAPGSNQPQHF TGTGCCAGCAGCTTAAGGGCACCAGGAAGCAATCAGCCCCAGCATTTT
TRBJ2-2 17 TRBD1 - TRBV18 CASSPLTTGVDTGELFF TGTGCCAGCTCACCGCTAACCACAGGGGTCGACACCGGGGAGCTGTTTTTT
TRBJ1-6 16 - once TRBV19 CASSRRTELDNSPLHF TGTGCCAGTAGTCGGCGGACAGAATTAGATAATTCACCCCTCCACTTT
TRBJ2-5 15 TRBD2 - TRBV5-1 CASSTGLAGPETQYF TGCGCCAGCAGCACGGGACTAGCGGGACCAGAGACCCAGTACTTC
TRBJ2-7 11 - - TRBV28 CASSHRYEQYF TGTGCCAGCAGTCACAGGTACGAGCAGTACTTC
TRBJ1-1 15 TRBD1 - TRBV9 CASSGGTAVNTEAFF TGTGCCAGCAGCGGAGGGACAGCTGTGAACACTGAAGCTTTCTTT
TRBJ1-1 15 TRBD1 - TRBV7-9 CASSLGGQGVREAFF TGTGCCAGCAGCTTAGGGGGACAGGGAGTAAGAGAAGCTTTCTTT
TRBJ1-2 16 TRBD1 - TRBV29-1 CSVITGEIFNIYGYTF TGCAGCGTAATCACAGGGGAAATTTTTAATATCTATGGCTACACCTTC
TRBJ2-5 15 - - TRBV3-1/TRBV3-2 CASSLTIETKETQYF TGTGCCAGCAGCCTAACAATAGAGACTAAAGAGACCCAGTACTTC
TRBJ2-5 16 TRBD2 - TRBV5-6 CASSLAYIAGVETQYF TGTGCCAGCAGCTTGGCATATATAGCGGGAGTAGAGACCCAGTACTTC
TRBJ2-3 14 - - TRBV7-3 CASSFGLSPDTQYF TGTGCCAGCAGCTTTGGACTCTCTCCAGATACGCAGTATTTT
TRBJ2-5 13 - - TRBV14 CASSQVVQETQYF TGTGCCAGCAGCCAAGTAGTCCAAGAGACCCAGTACTTC
TRBJ2-3 15 TRBD1 - TRBV5-1 CASSLGGTGSDTQYF TGCGCCAGCAGCTTGGGCGGGACAGGGTCAGATACGCAGTATTTT
TRBJ1-4 15 TRBD1 - TRBV28 CASSSGGTGAEKLFF TGTGCCAGCAGTTCAGGGGGGACAGGGGCTGAAAAACTGTTTTTT
TRBJ2-7 13 - - TRBV2 CASSYYTSYEQYF TGTGCCAGCAGTTATTACACCTCCTACGAGCAGTACTTC
TRBJ2-7 16 TRBD1 - TRBV5-5 CASSSPWTGRPYEQYF TGTGCCAGCAGCTCCCCATGGACAGGGCGCCCCTACGAGCAGTACTTC
TRBJ2-3 14 - once TRBV15 CATSRVGKSDTQYF TGTGCCACCAGCAGAGTCGGGAAGTCAGATACGCAGTATTTT
TRBJ2-2 15 TRBD2 - TRBV24-1 CATSDPAGPTGELFF TGTGCCACCAGTGATCCAGCGGGACCCACCGGGGAGCTGTTTTTT
TRBJ2-1 13 - - TRBV10-3 CAISEPPTGEQFF TGTGCCATCAGTGAGCCCCCAACAGGGGAGCAGTTCTTC
TRBJ1-1 16 - - TRBV5-1 CASSLVVIGQNTEAFF TGCGCCAGCAGCTTGGTCGTTATCGGACAGAACACTGAAGCTTTCTTT
TRBJ2-5 16 - once TRBV28 CASSLWAGLKGETQYF TGTGCCAGCAGTTTATGGGCGGGGCTAAAGGGGGAGACCCAGTACTTC
TRBJ1-2 12 - - TRBV29-1 CSVETANYGYTF TGCAGCGTTGAGACAGCTAACTATGGCTACACCTTC
TRBJ1-5 15 - once TRBV7-2 CASSLASTRGAPQHF TGTGCCAGCAGCTTAGCATCGACCAGAGGGGCGCCCCAGCATTTT